This T cell receptor beta chain was recorded in a study of CD8 T cells in ankylosing spondylitis. TCRdb called the 5' RACE reads again in MiXCR, with one record for every CDR3 protein. The data show a few hundred thousand distinct CDR3 sequences, approximately 20% seen once. The germline CDR1 and CDR2 sequences are SNHLY and FYNNEI. With V trimmed by 5 bases and J by 2 bases, 2 bases remained unmatched. The CDR3 totals 15 residues. The source material was blood, either unsorted or a sorted T cell fraction (not recorded which). The chain joins TRBV2 to TRBJ2-1; 11 nucleotides agree with TRBD2. This TCR was sampled from a male donor with ankylosing spondylitis or in good health (not recorded which). The CDR3 is CASSPTSGAYNEQFF. CDR3 nucleotides: TGTGCCAGCAGTCCGACTAGCGGGGCCTACAATGAGCAGTTCTTC.